This paragraph covers one TCR beta chain sequence. Its antigen is not known. About 100 mL of blood, on average, came from one heparinised draw per donor. Each of the CD4+ naive, central memory, regulatory and stem cell-like memory populations was sorted via CD45RO/CCR7/CD25/CD127/CD95/CD27. The source of the sample is a study of beta chain features in type 1 diabetes. Expressed TCRB transcripts were sequenced, since all the RNA that had been isolated was reverse transcribed. The method was immunoSEQ multiplex PCR; TCRdb's version includes in-frame clones alone and lacks a portion of them. Of over 600,000 clones listed, roughly 12% are singletons. Study-level findings and limits: At VDJ recombination sites, type 1 diabetes patients had fewer insertions and more deleted nucleotides. Type 1 diabetes patients had moderately but significantly shorter TCRB CDR3s in all four CD4+ subsets.

This TCR derives from a man aged 30 to 45 with type 1 diabetes. Sequenced input: naive CD4+ T cells from blood.

The CDR3 sequence is CASSPSTLGGDYGYTF. CDR3 in DNA: TGTGCCAGCTCACCCTCTACCCTAGGTGGTGACTATGGCTACACCTTC. This chain uses TRBV18 with TRBJ1-2; D not resolved. The V and J ends lost 3 bases and 3 bases respectively, with 17 bases between them. CDR1 and CDR2 from the germline V gene are KGHSH and LQKENI. This CDR3 is built from 16 residues.